One TCR beta chain is described in this entry. The source of the sample is a study of CD8+ T cells in alopecia areata. In germline, CDR1 is MGHRA, CDR2 YSYEKL. The CDR3 covers 14 residues. Trimming stripped 2 bases from V and 4 bases from J, with 11 bases between. Sequencing templates came from extracted RNA that was reverse transcribed into cDNA. Sequencing was performed with immunoSEQ multiplex PCR; in TCRdb, only in-frame clones are kept and a portion is missing. The table shows about 130,000 clones, with approximately 49% occurring only once. The chain links TRBV4-1 to TRBJ1-1; D is uncertain. Sequencing used CD8+ T cells sorted from blood, obtained at week 0. This TCR was recovered from a human donor with alopecia areata. The CDR3 DNA sequence: TGCGCCAGCAGCCAATTCAGGAAGGGCACTGAAGCTTTCTTT. Translated, it gives CASSQFRKGTEAFF.